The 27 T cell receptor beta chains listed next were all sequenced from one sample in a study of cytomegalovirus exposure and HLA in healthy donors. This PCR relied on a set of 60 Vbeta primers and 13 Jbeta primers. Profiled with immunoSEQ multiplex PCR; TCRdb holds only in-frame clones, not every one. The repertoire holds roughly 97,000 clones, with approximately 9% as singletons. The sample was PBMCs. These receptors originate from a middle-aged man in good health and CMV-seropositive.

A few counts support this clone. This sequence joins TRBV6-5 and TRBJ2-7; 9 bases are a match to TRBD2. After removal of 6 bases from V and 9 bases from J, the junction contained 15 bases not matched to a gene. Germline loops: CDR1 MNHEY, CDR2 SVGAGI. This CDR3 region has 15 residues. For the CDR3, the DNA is TGTGCCAGCAGGCCCCCGGCGGGAGGGCCTTCCGTGCAGTACTTC. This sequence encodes CASRPPAGGPSVQYF.

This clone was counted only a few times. CDR3 in DNA: TGTGCCAGCAGTAGGGCGGTAGGGGCGAGCAATCAGCCCCAGCATTTT. Protein sequence: CASSRAVGASNQPQHF. V and J are TRBV27 and TRBJ1-5, with D perhaps TRBD1 (5 bases). V shed 5 bases and J shed 1 base, with 15 bases lying between them. Germline CDR1 and CDR2: MNHEY and SMNVEV (reference sequence). This CDR3 spans 16 amino acids.

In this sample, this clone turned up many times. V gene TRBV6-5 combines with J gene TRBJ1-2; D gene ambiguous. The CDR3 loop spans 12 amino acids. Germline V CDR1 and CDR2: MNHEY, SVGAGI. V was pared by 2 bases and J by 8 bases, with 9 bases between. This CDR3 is CASSYVGHGYTF. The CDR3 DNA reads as TGTGCCAGCAGTTACGTTGGGCACGGCTACACCTTC.

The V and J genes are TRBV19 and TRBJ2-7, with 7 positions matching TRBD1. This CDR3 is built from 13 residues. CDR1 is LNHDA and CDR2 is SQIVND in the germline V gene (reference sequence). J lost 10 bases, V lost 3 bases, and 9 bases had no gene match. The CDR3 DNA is TGTGCCAGTAGTATCAGGGGGACCGGGGAACAGTACTTC. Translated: CASSIRGTGEQYF.

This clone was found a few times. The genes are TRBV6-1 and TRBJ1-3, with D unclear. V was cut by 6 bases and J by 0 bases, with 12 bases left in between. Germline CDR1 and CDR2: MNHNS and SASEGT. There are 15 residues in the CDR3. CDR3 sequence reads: CASSIRTGSGNTIYF. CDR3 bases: TGTGCCAGCAGCATCAGAACGGGCTCTGGAAACACCATATATTTT.

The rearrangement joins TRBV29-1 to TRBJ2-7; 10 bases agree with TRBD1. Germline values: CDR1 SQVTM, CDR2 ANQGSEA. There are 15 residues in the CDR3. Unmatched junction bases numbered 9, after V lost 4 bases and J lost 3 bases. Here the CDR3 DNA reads TGCAGCGTTGGAGGGGTCAGGACAGGGGGCTACGAGCAGTACTTC. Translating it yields CSVGGVRTGGYEQYF.

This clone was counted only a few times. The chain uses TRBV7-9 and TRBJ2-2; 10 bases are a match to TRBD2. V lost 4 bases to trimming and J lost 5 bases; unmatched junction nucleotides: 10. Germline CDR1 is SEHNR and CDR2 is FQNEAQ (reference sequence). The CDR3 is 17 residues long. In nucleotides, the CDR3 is TGTGCCAGCAGCTCCGCCAGCGGGAGGGTTTGGACCGGGGAGCTGTTTTTT. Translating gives CASSSASGRVWTGELFF.

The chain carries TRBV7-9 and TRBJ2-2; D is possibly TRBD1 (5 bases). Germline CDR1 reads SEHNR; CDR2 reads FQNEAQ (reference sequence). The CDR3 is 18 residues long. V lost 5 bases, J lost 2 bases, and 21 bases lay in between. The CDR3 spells CASSDPPRHRINTGELFF. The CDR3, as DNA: TGTGCCAGCAGCGACCCCCCAAGGCACAGGATTAACACCGGGGAGCTGTTTTTT.

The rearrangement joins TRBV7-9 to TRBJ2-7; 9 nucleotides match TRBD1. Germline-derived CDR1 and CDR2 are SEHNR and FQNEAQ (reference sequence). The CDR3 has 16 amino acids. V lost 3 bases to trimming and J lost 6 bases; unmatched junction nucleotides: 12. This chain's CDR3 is CASSFTSGQGKVEQYF. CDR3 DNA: TGTGCCAGCAGCTTCACCTCGGGACAGGGTAAGGTCGAGCAGTACTTC.

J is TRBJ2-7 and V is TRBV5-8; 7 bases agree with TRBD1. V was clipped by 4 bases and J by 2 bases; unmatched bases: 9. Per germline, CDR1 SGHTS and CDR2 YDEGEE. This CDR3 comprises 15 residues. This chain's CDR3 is CASSRSWTGAYEQYF. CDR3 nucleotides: TGTGCCAGCAGCCGAAGCTGGACAGGAGCCTACGAGCAGTACTTC.

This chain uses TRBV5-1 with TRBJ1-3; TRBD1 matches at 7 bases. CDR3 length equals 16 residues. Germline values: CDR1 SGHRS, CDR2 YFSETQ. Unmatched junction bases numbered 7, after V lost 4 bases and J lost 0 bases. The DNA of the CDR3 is TGCGCCAGCAGCCGCACAGGGGCCATCTCTGGAAACACCATATATTTT. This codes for CASSRTGAISGNTIYF.

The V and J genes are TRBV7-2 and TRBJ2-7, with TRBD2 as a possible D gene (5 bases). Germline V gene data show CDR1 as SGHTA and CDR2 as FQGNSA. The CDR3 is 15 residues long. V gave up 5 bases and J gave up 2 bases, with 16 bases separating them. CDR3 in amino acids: CASSLLRVRPYEQYF. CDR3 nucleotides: TGTGCCAGCAGCCTCTTGAGGGTGCGGCCCTACGAGCAGTACTTC.

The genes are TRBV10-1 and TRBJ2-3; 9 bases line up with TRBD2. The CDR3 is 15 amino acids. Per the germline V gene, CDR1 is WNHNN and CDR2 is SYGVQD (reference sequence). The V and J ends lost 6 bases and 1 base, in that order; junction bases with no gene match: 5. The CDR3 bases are TGCGCCAGCAGCCCGGTAGCGGGAGGCACAGATACGCAGTATTTT. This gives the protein CASSPVAGGTDTQYF.

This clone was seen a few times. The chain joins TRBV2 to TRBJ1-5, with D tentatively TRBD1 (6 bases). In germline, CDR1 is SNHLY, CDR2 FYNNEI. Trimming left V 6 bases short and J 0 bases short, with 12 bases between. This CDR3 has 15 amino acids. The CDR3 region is CASSTGHNSNQPQHF. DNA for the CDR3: TGTGCCAGCAGCACGGGACACAATAGCAATCAGCCCCAGCATTTT. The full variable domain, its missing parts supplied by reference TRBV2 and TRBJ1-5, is EPEVTQTPSHQVTQMGQEVILRCVPISNHLYFYWYRQILGQKVEFLVSFYNNEISEKSEIFDDQFSVERPDGSNFTLKIRSTKLEDSAMYFCASSTGHNSNQPQHFGDGTRLSIL.

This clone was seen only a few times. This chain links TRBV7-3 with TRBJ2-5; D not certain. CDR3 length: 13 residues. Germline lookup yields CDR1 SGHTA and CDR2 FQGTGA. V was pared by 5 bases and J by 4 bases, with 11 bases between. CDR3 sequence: CASSPSRLETQYF. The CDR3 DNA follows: TGTGCCAGCAGCCCCTCGAGGTTAGAGACCCAGTACTTC.

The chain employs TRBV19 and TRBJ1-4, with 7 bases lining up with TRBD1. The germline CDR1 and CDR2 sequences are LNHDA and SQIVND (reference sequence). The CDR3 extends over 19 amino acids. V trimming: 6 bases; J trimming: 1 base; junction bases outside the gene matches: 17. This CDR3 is CASSPRGQDPSGTNEKLFF. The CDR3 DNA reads TGTGCCAGTAGCCCCCGCGGACAGGACCCCTCGGGAACTAATGAAAAACTGTTTTTT.

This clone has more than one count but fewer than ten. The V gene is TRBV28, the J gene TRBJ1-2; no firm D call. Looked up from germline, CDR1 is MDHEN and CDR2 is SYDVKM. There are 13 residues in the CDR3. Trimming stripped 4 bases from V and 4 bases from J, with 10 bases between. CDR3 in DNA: TGTGCCAGCAGTTCACCAGCGCCCTATGGCTACACCTTC. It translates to CASSSPAPYGYTF.

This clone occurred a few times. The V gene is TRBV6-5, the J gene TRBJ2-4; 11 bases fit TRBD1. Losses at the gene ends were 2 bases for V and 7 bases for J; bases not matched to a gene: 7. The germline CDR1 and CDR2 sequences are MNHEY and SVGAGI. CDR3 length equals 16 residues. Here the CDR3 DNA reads TGTGCCAGCAGTTACCTGGGACAGGGGGGTTGGAACATTCAGTACTTC. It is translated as CASSYLGQGGWNIQYF.

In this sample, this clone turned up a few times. The chain's CDR3 is CASSFAGKNTEAFF. The CDR3 coding sequence is TGTGCCAGCAGCTTTGCAGGAAAGAACACTGAAGCTTTCTTT. J is TRBJ1-1 and V is TRBV7-6; no reliable D call. The germline CDR1 and CDR2 sequences are SGHVS and FNYEAQ. The V and J ends lost 3 bases and 1 base respectively, with 9 bases between them. The CDR3 spans 14 residues. Full variable domain (missing parts from reference TRBV7-6 and TRBJ1-1): GAGVSQSPRYKVTKRGQDVALRCDPISGHVSLYWYRQALGQGPEFLTYFNYEAQQDKSGLPNDRFSAERPEGSISTLTIQRTEQRDSAMYRCASSFAGKNTEAFFGQGTRLTVV.

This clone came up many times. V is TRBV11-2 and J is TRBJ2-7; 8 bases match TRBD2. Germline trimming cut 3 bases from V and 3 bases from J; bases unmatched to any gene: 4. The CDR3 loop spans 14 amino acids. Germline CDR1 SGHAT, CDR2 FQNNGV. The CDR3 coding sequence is TGTGCCAGCAGCTTCGGGGGGGGGAGCTACGAGCAGTACTTC. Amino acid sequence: CASSFGGGSYEQYF. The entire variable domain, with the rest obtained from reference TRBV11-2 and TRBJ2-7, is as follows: EAGVAQSPRYKIIEKRQSVAFWCNPISGHATLYWYQQILGQGPKLLIQFQNNGVVDDSQLPKDRFSAERLKGVDSTLKIQPAKLEDSAVYLCASSFGGGSYEQYFGPGTRLTVT.

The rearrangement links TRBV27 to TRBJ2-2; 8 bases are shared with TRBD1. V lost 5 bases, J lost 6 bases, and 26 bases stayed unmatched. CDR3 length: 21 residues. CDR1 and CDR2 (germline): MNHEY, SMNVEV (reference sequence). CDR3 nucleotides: TGTGCCAGCAGTCCTACGAGGACAGGGATTGTCTCAGCGGTTTTAGCCGGGGAGCTGTTTTTT. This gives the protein CASSPTRTGIVSAVLAGELFF.

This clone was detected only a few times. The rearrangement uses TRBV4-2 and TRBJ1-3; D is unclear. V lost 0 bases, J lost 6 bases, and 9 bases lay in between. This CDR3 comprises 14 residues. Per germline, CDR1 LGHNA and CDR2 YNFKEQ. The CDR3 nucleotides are TGTGCCAGCAGCCAAGAAGGAGGGCCAAACACCATATATTTT. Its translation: CASSQEGGPNTIYF.

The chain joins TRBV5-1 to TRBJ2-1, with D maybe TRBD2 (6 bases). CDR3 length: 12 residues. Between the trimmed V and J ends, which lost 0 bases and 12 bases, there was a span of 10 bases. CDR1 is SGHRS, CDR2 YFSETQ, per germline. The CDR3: CASSLDREWQFF. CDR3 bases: TGCGCCAGCAGCTTGGACCGGGAGTGGCAGTTCTTC.

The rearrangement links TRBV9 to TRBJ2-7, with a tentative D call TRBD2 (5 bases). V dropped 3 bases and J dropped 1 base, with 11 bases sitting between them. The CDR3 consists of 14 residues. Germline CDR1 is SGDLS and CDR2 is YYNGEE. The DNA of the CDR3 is TGTGCCAGCAGCGGTATTGGAGGATCCTACGAGCAGTACTTC. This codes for CASSGIGGSYEQYF.

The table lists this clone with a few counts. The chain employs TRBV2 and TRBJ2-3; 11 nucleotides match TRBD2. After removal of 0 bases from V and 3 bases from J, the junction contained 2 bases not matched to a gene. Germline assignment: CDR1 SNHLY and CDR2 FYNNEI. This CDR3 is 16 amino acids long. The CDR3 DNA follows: TGTGCCAGCAGTGAAGCACTAGCGGGAGCAACAGATACGCAGTATTTT. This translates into CASSEALAGATDTQYF.

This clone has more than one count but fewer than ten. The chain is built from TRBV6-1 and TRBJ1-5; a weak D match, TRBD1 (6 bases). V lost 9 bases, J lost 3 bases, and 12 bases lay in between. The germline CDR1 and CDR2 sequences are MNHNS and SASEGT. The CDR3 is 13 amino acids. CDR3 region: CASTGWPNQPQHF. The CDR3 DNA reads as TGTGCCAGTACAGGGTGGCCCAATCAGCCCCAGCATTTT.

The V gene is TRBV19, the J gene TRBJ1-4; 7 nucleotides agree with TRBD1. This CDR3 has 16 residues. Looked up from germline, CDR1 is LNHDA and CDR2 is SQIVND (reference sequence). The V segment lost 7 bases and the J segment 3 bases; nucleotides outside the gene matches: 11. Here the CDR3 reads CASISTGPVSNEKLFF. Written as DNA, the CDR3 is TGTGCCAGTATTTCGACAGGGCCTGTGTCTAATGAAAAACTGTTTTTT.